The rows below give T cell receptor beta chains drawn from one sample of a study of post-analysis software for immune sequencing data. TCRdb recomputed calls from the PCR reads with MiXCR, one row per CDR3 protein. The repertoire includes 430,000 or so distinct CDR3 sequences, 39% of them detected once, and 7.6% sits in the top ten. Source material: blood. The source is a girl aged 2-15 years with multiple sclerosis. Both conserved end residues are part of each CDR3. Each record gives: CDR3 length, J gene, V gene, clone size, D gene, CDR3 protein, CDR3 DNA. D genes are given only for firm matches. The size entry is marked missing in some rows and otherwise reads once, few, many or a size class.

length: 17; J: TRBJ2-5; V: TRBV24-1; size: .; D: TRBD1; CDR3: CATSDPTRGQGRETQYF; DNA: TGTGCCACCAGTGATCCGACACGGGGACAGGGAAGAGAGACCCAGTACTTC
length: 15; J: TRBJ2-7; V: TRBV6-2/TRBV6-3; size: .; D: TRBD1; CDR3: CASGGLKDRDDKQYF; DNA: TGTGCCAGCGGCGGATTAAAGGACAGGGATGACAAGCAGTACTTC
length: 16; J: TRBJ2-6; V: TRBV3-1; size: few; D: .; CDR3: CASSQDRSSGANVLTF; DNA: TGTGCCAGCAGCCAAGATCGGAGCTCTGGGGCCAACGTCCTGACTTTC
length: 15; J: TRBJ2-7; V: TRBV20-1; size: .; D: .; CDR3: CSARPLRTDSYEQYF; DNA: TGCAGTGCTAGACCCCTCCGGACCGATTCCTACGAGCAGTACTTC
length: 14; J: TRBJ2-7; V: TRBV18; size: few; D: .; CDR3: CASLPGQAPYEQYF; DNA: TGTGCCAGCTTACCGGGACAAGCACCCTACGAGCAGTACTTC
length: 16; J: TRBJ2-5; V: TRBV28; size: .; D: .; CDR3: CASSPLGGPWQETQYF; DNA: TGTGCCAGCAGTCCCCTTGGGGGCCCGTGGCAAGAGACCCAGTACTTC
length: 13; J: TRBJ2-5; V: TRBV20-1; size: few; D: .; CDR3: CSARRQEPETQYF; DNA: TGCAGTGCTAGAAGACAGGAGCCGGAGACCCAGTACTTC
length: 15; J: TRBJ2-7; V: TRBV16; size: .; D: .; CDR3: CASSQHNGDPYEQYF; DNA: TGTGCCAGCAGCCAACACAACGGAGACCCCTACGAGCAGTACTTC
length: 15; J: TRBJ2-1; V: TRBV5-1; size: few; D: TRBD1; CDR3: CASSLVGTGGNEQFF; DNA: TGCGCCAGCAGCTTGGTAGGGACAGGGGGGAATGAGCAGTTCTTC
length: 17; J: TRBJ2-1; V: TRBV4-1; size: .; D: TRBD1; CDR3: CASSQLLGTGGYNEQFF; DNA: TGCGCCAGCAGCCAACTCCTGGGGACAGGGGGCTACAATGAGCAGTTCTTC
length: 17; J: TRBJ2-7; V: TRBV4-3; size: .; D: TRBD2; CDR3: CASSQVVSGVGIDEQYF; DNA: TGCGCCAGCAGCCAAGTAGTTAGCGGGGTGGGGATCGACGAGCAGTACTTC
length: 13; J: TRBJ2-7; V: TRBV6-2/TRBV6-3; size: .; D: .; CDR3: CASSLSRAYEQYF; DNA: TGTGCCAGCAGTTTGTCCAGGGCATACGAGCAGTACTTC